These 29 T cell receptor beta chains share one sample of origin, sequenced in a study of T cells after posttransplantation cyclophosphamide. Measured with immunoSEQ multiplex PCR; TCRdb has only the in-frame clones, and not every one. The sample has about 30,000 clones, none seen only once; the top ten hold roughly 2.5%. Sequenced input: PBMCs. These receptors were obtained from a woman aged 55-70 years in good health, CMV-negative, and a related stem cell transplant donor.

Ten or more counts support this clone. CDR3 sequence reads: CASRPTFSSYNEQFF. The CDR3 DNA sequence: TGTGCCAGCAGACCTACTTTTAGCTCCTACAATGAGCAGTTCTTC. V is TRBV6-5 and J is TRBJ2-1; D uncertain. CDR1 is MNHEY, CDR2 SVGAGI, per germline. Deletions cut 6 bases from V and 0 bases from J, with 12 bases between. The CDR3 runs 15 residues.

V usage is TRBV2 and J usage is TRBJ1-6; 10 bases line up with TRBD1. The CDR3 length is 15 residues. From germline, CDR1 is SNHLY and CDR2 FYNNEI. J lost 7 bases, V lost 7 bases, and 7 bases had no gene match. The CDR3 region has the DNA TGTGCCAGCACCGCCCGGGACAGGGGAAATTCACCCCTCCACTTT. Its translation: CASTARDRGNSPLHF.

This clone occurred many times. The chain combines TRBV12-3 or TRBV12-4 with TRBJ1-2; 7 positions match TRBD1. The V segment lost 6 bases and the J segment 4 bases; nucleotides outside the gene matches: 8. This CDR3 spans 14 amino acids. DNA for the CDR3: TGTGCCAGCAGCGGCAGACAGGGCGGCTATGGCTACACCTTC. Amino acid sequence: CASSGRQGGYGYTF.

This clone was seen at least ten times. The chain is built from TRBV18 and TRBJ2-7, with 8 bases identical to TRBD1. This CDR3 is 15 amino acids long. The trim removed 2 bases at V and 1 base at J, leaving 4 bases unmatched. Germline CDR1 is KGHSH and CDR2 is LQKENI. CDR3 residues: CASSPGTGGSYEQYF. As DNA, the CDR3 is TGTGCCAGCTCACCAGGGACAGGCGGGTCCTACGAGCAGTACTTC. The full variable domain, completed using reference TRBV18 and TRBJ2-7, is NAGVMQNPRHLVRRRGQEARLRCSPMKGHSHVYWYRQLPEEGLKFMVYLQKENIIDESGMPKERFSAEFPKEGPSILRIQQVVRGDSAAYFCASSPGTGGSYEQYFGPGTRLTVT.

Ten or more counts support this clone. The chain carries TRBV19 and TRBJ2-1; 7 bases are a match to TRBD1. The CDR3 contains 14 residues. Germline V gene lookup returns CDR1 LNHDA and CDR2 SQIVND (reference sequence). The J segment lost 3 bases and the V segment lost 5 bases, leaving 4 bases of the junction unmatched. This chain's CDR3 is CASSLRQGYNEQFF. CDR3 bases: TGTGCCAGTAGTCTAAGACAGGGCTACAATGAGCAGTTCTTC.

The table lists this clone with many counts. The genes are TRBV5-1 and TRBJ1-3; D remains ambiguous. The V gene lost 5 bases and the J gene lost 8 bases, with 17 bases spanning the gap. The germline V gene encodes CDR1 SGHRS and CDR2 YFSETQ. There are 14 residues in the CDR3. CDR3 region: CASSRGSFGDTIYF. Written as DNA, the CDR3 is TGCGCCAGCAGTCGTGGATCCTTCGGGGACACCATATATTTT. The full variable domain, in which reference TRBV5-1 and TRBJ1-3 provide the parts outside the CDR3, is KAGVTQTPRYLIKTRGQQVTLSCSPISGHRSVSWYQQTPGQGLQFLFEYFSETQRNKGNFPGRFSGRQFSNSRSEMNVSTLELGDSALYLCASSRGSFGDTIYFGEGSWLTVV.

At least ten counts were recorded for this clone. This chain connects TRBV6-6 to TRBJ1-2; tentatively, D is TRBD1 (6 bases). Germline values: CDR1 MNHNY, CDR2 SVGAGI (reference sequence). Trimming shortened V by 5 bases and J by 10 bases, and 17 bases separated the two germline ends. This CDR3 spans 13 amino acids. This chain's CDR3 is CASSQMDSPAYTF. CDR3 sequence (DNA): TGTGCCAGCAGTCAAATGGACAGTCCGGCCTACACCTTC.

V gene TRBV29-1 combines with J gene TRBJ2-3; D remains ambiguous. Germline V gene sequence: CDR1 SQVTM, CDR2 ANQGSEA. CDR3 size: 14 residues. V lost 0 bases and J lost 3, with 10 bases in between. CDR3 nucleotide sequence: TGCAGCGTTGAAGAAATCGTCTTTACAGATACGCAGTATTTT. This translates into CSVEEIVFTDTQYF.

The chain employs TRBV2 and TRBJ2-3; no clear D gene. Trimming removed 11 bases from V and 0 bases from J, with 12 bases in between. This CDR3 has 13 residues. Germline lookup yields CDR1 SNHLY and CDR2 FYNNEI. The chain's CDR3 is CAASDTSTDTQYF. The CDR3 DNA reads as TGTGCCGCGTCAGACACCAGCACAGATACGCAGTATTTT.

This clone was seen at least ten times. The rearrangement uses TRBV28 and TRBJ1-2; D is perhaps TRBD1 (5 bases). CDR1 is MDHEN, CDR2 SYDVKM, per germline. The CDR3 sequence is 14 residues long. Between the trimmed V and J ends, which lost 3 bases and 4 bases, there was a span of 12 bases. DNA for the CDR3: TGTGCCAGCAGTTTTTCGAGACAGAGCTATGGCTACACCTTC. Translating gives CASSFSRQSYGYTF.

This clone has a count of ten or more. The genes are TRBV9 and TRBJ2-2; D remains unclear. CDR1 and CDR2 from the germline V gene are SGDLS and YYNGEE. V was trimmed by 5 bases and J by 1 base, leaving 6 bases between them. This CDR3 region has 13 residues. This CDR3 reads CASSRQNTGELFF. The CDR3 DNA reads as TGTGCCAGCAGTAGACAGAACACCGGGGAGCTGTTTTTT. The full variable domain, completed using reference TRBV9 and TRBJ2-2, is DSGVTQTPKHLITATGQRVTLRCSPRSGDLSVYWYQQSLDQGLQFLIQYYNGEERAKGNILERFSAQQFPDLHSELNLSSLELGDSALYFCASSRQNTGELFFGEGSRLTVL.

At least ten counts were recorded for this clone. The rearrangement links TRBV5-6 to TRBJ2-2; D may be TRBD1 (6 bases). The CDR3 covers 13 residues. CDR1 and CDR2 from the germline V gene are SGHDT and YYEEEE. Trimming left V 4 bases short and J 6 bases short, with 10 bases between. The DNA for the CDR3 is TGTGCCAGCAGCCGCAGGGGTGCCGGGGAGCTGTTTTTT. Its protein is CASSRRGAGELFF.

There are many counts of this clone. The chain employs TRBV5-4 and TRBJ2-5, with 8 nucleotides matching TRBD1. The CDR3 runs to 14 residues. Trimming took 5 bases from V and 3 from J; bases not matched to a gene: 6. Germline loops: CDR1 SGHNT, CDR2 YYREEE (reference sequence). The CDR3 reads CASSSGTGEETQYF. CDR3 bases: TGTGCCAGCAGTTCCGGGACAGGTGAAGAGACCCAGTACTTC.

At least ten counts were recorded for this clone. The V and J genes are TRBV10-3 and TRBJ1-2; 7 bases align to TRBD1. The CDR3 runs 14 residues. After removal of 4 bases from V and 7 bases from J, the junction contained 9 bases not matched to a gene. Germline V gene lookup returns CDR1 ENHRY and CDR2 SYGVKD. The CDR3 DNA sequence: TGTGCCATCAGTGGGACGACAGGGTCTGGTGGCTACACCTTC. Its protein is CAISGTTGSGGYTF.

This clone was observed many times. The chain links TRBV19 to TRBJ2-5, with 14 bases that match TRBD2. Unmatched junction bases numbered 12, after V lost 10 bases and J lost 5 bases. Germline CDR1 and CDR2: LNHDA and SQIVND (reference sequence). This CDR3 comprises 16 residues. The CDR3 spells CATASGTSGSGETQYF. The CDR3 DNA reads TGTGCCACCGCCTCCGGGACTAGCGGGAGTGGGGAGACCCAGTACTTC.

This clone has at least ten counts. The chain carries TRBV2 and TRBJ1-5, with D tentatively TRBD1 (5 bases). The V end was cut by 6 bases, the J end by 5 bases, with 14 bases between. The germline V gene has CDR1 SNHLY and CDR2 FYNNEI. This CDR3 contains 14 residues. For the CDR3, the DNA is TGTGCCAGCAGGCCAGGGTACTCCCATCAGCCCCAGCATTTT. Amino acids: CASRPGYSHQPQHF.

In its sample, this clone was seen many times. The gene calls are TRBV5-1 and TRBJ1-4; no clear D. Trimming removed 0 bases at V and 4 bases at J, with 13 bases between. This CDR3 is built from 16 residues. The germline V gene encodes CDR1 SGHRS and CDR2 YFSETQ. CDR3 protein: CASSLGIQQFNEKLFF. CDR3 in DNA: TGCGCCAGCAGCTTGGGGATACAGCAATTTAATGAAAAACTGTTTTTT.

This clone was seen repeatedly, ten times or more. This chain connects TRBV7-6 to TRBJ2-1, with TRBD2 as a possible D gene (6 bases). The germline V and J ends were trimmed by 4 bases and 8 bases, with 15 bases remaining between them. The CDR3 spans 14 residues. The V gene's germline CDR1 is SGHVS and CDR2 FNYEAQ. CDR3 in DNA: TGTGCCAGCAGCTCCCGACTAGTCCCGCATGAGCAGTTCTTC. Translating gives CASSSRLVPHEQFF.

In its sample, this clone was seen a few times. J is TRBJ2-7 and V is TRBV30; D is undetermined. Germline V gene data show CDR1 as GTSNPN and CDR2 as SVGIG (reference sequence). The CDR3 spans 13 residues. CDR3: CPRWSPSSYEQYF. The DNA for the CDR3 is TGTCCTCGGTGGTCCCCGAGCTCCTACGAGCAGTACTTC.

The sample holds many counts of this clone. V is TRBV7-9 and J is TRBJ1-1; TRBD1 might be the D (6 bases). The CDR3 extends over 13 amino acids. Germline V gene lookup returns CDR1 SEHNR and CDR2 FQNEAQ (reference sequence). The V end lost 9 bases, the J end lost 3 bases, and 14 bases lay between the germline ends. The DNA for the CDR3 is TGTGCCAGTCTGACAGGAGAATACACTGAAGCTTTCTTT. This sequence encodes CASLTGEYTEAFF.

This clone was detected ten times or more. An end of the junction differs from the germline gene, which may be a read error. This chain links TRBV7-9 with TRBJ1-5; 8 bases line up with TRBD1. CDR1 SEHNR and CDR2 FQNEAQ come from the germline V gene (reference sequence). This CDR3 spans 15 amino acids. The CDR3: CASSQDRGRNQPQHF. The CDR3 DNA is TGTGCCAGCAGCCAAGACAGGGGCAGGAATCAACCCCAGCATTTT.

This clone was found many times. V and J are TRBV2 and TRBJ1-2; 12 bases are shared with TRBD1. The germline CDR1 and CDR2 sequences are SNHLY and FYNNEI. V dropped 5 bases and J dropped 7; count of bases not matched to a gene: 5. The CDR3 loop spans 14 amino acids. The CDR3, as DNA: TGTGCCAGCAGTCGGGACAGGGGGCGGTCTGGCTACACCTTC. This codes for CASSRDRGRSGYTF.

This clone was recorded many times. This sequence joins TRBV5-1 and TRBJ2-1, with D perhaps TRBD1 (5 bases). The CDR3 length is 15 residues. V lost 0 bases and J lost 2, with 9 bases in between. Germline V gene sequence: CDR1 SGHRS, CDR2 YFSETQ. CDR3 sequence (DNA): TGCGCCAGCAGCTTGGGACAGATCACCTACAATGAGCAGTTCTTC. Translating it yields CASSLGQITYNEQFF.

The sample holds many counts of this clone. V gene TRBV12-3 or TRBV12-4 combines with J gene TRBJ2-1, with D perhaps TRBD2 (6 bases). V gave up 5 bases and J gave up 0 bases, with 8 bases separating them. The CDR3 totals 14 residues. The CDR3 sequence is CASSTSSSYNEQFF. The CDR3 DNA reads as TGTGCCAGCAGTACTAGCAGCTCCTACAATGAGCAGTTCTTC.

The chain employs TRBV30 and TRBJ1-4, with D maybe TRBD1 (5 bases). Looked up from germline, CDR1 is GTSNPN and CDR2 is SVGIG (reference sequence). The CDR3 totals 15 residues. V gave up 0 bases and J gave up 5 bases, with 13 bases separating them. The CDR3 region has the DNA TGTGCCTGGAGTGTAAATGGCAGGGAAAATGAAAAACTGTTTTTT. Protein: CAWSVNGRENEKLFF.

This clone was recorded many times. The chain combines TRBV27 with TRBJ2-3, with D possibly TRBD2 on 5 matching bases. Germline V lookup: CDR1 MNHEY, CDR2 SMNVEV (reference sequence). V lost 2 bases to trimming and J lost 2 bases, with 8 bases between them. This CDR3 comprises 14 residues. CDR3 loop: CASSLSGNTDTQYF. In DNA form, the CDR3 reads TGTGCCAGCAGTTTAAGCGGAAACACAGATACGCAGTATTTT.

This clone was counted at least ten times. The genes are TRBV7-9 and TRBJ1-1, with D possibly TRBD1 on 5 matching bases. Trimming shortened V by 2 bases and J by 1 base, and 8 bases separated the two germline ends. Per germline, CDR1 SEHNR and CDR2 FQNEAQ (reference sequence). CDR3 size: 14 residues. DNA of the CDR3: TGTGCCAGCAGCTTATGGGGGGGGAACACTGAAGCTTTCTTT. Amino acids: CASSLWGGNTEAFF.

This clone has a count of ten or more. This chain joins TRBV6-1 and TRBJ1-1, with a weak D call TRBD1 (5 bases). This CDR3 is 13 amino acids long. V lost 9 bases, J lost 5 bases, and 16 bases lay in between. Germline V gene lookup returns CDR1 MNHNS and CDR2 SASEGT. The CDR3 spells CASTRGQGTEAFF. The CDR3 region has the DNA TGTGCCAGTACCAGAGGGCAGGGAACTGAAGCTTTCTTT.

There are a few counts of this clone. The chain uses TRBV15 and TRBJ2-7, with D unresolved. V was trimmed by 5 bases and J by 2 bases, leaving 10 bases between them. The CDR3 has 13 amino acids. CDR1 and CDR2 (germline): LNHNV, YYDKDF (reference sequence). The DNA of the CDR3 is TGTGCCACCAGCGATAACACCGCCTACGAGCAGTACTTC. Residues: CATSDNTAYEQYF.